The TCR beta chain under discussion was sequenced for a study of OX40 agonist ivuxolimab in advanced cancers. About the study: The mean age was approximately 60 years, ranging from about 20 to 90, with over 70% of participants male.

CDR1 MDHEN and CDR2 SYDVKM come from the germline V gene. The CDR3 covers 13 residues. The V and J ends lost 9 bases and 2 bases respectively, with 13 bases between them. Note on this clone: Antigen: not known.

Notes on the study in general: At 0.1 to 3.0 mg/kg and by week 6, CD4+ and CD8+ T cells in the blood had expanded clonally.

Some clones are missing from TCRdb's copy, which holds only in-frame ones; the method was immunoSEQ multiplex PCR. Here the sample spans 65,000 to 95,000 clones, roughly 90% being singletons. The receptor's source is an adult with an advanced solid tumor such as melanoma, head and neck, liver or kidney cancer. The genes are TRBV28 and TRBJ1-2; D may be TRBD1 (5 bases). The source was CD4+ or CD8+ T cells sorted from blood, collected in a trial of the OX40 agonist ivuxolimab. This CDR3 reads CASGTGFNYGYTF. DNA of the CDR3: TGTGCCAGTGGAACAGGTTTCAACTATGGCTACACCTTC.